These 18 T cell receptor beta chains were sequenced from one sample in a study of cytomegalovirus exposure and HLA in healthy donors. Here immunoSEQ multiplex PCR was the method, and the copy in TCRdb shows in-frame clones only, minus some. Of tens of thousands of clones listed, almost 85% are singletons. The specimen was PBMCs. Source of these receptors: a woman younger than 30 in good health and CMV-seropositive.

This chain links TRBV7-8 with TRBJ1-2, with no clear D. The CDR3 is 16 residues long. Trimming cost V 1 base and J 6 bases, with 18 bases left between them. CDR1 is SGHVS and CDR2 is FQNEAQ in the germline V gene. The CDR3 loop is CASSLDTSPRGHGYTF. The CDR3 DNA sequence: TGTGCCAGCAGCTTAGACACATCGCCCAGAGGGCATGGCTACACCTTC.

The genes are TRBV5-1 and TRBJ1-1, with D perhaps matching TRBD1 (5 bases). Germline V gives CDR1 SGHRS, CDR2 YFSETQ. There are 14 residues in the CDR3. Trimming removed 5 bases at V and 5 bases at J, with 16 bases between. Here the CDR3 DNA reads TGCGCCAGCAGTCCCCGACCGGAGGGGACTGAAGCTTTCTTT. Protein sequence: CASSPRPEGTEAFF.

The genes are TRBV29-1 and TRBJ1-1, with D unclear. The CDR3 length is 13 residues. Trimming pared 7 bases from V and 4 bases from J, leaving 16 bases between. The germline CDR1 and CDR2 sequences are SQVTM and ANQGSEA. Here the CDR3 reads CSARGERGTEAFF. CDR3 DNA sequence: TGCAGCGCCCGGGGTGAGCGGGGCACTGAAGCTTTCTTT.

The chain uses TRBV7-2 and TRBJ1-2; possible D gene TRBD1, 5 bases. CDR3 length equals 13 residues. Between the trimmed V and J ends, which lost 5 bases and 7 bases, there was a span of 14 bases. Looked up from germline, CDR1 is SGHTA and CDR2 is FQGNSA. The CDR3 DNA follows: TGTGCCAGCAGCCCGCAGGGCGTTGCTGGCTACACCTTC. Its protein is CASSPQGVAGYTF.

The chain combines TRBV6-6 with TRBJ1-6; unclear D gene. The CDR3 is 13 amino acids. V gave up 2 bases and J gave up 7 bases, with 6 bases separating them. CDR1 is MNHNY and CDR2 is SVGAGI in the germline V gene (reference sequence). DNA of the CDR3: TGTGCCAGCAGTTACGCGGAAAATTCACCCCTCCACTTT. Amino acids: CASSYAENSPLHF.

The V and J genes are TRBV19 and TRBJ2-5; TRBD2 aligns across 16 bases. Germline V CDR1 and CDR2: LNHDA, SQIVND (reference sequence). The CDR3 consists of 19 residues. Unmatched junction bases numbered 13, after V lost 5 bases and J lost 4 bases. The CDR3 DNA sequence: TGTGCCAGTAGTCCGTTGTCCTCGGGACTAGCGGGGGGGCGAGAGACCCAGTACTTC. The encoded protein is CASSPLSSGLAGGRETQYF.

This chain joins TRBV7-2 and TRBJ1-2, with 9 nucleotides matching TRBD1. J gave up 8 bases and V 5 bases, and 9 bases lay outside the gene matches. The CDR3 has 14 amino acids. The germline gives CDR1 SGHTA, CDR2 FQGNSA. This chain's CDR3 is CASSPGQGLRGYTF. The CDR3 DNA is TGTGCCAGCAGCCCGGGACAGGGTTTACGGGGCTACACCTTC.

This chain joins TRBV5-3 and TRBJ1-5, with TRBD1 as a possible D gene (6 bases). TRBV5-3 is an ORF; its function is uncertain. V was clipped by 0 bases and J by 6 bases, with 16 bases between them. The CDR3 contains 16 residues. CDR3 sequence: CARSLAKQGICQPQHF. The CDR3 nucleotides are TGTGCCAGAAGCTTGGCAAAACAGGGAATATGTCAGCCCCAGCATTTT.

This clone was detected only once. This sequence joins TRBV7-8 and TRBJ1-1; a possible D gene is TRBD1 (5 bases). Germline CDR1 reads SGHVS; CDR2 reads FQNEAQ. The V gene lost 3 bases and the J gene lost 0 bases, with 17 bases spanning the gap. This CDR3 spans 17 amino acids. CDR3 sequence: CASSFLRQTSMNTEAFF. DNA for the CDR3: TGTGCCAGCAGCTTCCTTAGACAGACTTCGATGAACACTGAAGCTTTCTTT.

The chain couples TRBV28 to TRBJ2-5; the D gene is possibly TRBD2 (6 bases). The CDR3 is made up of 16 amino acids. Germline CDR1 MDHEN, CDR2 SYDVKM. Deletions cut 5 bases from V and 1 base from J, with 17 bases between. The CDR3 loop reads CASSPPPGERQETQYF. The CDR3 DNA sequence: TGTGCCAGCAGTCCACCCCCGGGGGAACGCCAAGAGACCCAGTACTTC. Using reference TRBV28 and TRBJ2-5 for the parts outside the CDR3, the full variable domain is DVKVTQSSRYLVKRTGEKVFLECVQDMDHENMFWYRQDPGLGLRLIYFSYDVKMKEKGDIPEGYSVSREKKERFSLILESASTNQTSMYLCASSPPPGERQETQYFGPGTRLLVL.

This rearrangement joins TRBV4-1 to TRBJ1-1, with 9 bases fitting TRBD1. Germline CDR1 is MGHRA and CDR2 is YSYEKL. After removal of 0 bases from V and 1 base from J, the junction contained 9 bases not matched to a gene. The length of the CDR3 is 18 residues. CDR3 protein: CASSQDPWDRVTNTEAFF. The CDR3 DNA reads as TGCGCCAGCAGCCAAGATCCGTGGGACAGGGTTACGAACACTGAAGCTTTCTTT.

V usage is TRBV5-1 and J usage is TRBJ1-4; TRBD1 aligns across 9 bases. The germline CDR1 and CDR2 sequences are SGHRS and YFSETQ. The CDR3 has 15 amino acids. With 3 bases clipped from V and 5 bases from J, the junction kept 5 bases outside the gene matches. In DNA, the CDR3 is TGCGCCAGCAGCTCGTGGACAGGGGAGAATGAAAAACTGTTTTTT. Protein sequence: CASSSWTGENEKLFF.

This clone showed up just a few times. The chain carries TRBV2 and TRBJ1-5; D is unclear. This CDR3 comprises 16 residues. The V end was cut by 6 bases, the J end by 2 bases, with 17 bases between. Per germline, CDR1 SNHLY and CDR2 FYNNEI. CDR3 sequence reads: CASRSGGLLGNQPQHF. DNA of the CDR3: TGTGCCAGCAGATCGGGAGGCCTTTTAGGCAATCAGCCCCAGCATTTT.

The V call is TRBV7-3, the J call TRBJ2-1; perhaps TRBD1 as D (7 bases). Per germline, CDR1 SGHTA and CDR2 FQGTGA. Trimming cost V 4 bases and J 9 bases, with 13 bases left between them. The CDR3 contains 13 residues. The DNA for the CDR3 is TGTGCCAGCAGCTCGAACAGGGGAGGTGAGCAGTTCTTC. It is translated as CASSSNRGGEQFF.

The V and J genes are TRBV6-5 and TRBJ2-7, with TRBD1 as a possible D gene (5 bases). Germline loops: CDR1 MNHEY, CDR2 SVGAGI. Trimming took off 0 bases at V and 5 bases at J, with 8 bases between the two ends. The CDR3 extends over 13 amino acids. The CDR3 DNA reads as TGTGCCAGCAGTTACTCCTACAGGCACGAGCAGTACTTC. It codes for CASSYSYRHEQYF.

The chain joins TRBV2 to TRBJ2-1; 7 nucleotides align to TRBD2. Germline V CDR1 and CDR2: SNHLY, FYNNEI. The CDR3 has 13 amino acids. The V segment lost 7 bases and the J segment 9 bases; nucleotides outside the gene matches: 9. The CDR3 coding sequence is TGTGCCAGCAATGGGTTGGGGGGGACTGAGCAGTTCTTC. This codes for CASNGLGGTEQFF.

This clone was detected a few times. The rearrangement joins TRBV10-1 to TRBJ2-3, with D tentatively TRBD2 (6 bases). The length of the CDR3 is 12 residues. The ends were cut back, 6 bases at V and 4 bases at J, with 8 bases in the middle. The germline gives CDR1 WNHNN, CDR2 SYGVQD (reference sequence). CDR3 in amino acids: CASSGGPDTQYF. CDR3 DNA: TGCGCCAGCAGCGGGGGTCCAGATACGCAGTATTTT.

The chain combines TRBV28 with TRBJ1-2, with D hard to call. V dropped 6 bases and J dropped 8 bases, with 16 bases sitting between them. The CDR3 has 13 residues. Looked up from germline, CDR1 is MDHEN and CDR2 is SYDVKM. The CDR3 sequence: CASRRTGDKGYTF. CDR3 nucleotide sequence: TGTGCCAGCAGACGGACGGGAGATAAGGGCTACACCTTC.